Listed below are T cell receptor beta chains from one sample, sequenced in a study of vaccination effects on CD4 cells after COVID-19. Produced via immunoSEQ multiplex PCR; TCRdb's table is partial and in-frame only. The table lists 65,000 to 80,000 clones, roughly 80% of them singletons, with about 2.1% in the top ten. Their cognate antigens are unknown. The source was CD4+ T cells from PBMCs cultured without peptide, collected before COVID-19 vaccination. The receptors here all came from a human donor who received a COVID-19 vaccine. The CDR3 runs from the conserved cysteine through the conserved F or W. A D gene is named only where the DNA matches it firmly. Only part of the rows carry a size: once, few, many, or a class if the clone is expanded.

V: TRBV3-1/TRBV3-2
size: NA
D: NA
J: TRBJ2-4
CDR3: CASSQGSSKNIQYF
DNA: TGTGCCAGCAGCCAGGGATCGTCCAAAAACATTCAGTACTTC

V: TRBV30
size: NA
D: TRBD2
J: TRBJ2-3
CDR3: CAWSVRWGGADTQYF
DNA: TGTGCCTGGAGTGTTCGTTGGGGGGGGGCAGATACGCAGTATTTT

V: TRBV6-1
size: NA
D: NA
J: TRBJ1-6
CDR3: CASSPARAVLHF
DNA: TGTGCCAGCAGCCCCGCAAGGGCTGTCCTCCACTTT

V: TRBV7-2
size: NA
D: TRBD1
J: TRBJ1-2
CDR3: CASSPGQHNYGYTF
DNA: TGTGCCAGCTCTCCGGGACAGCATAACTATGGCTACACCTTC

V: TRBV7-8
size: NA
D: TRBD1
J: TRBJ1-4
CDR3: CASSTQGPTNEKLFF
DNA: TGTGCCAGCAGTACACAGGGGCCAACTAATGAAAAACTGTTTTTT

V: TRBV2
size: NA
D: TRBD2
J: TRBJ2-3
CDR3: CASSRYQAGGGTDTQYF
DNA: TGTGCCAGCAGTCGTTACCAAGCGGGGGGGGGCACAGATACGCAGTATTTT

V: TRBV6-4
size: once
D: NA
J: TRBJ2-3
CDR3: CASSASRQTSTDTQYF
DNA: TGTGCCAGCAGTGCCTCTCGGCAGACTAGCACAGATACGCAGTATTTT

V: TRBV4-3
size: once
D: NA
J: TRBJ2-2
CDR3: CASSQDFFTGELFF
DNA: TGCGCCAGCAGCCAAGATTTTTTTACCGGGGAGCTGTTTTTT

V: TRBV4-3
size: NA
D: NA
J: TRBJ1-1
CDR3: CASSQADRMNTEAFF
DNA: TGCGCCAGCAGCCAAGCGGACAGAATGAACACTGAAGCTTTCTTT

V: TRBV2
size: few
D: NA
J: TRBJ2-2
CDR3: CASSEVPGNTGELFF
DNA: TGTGCCAGCAGTGAAGTACCCGGTAACACCGGGGAGCTGTTTTTT

V: TRBV6-2/TRBV6-3
size: NA
D: NA
J: TRBJ2-4
CDR3: CASSLFMENIQYF
DNA: TGTGCCAGCAGCCTATTCATGGAAAACATTCAGTACTTC

V: TRBV7-9
size: few
D: NA
J: TRBJ1-2
CDR3: CASSYGQGLWTF
DNA: TGTGCCAGCAGCTACGGGCAGGGTTTATGGACCTTC

V: TRBV7-2
size: NA
D: NA
J: TRBJ1-1
CDR3: CASSSTRGEGTEAFF
DNA: TGTGCCAGCAGCTCGACCCGGGGGGAGGGCACTGAAGCTTTCTTT

V: TRBV11-1
size: NA
D: TRBD1
J: TRBJ2-2
CDR3: CASSLDRTGDTGELFF
DNA: TGTGCCAGCAGCTTAGATCGGACAGGGGACACCGGGGAGCTGTTTTTT